This TCR beta chain was obtained from a study of shared clonotypes between healthy human individuals (dated by TCRdb to the early 2020s). Notes on the research overall: A couple of women and a few men aged 18 to 49 years were included in the cohort. For each donor, three plates each were used for CD4 naive and CD4 memory, two plates were used for CD8 naive, and one plate was used for CD8 memory. To estimate repertoire size and how much clonotype sharing occurs between individuals, the study deeply sequenced the blood TCR repertoires of several healthy adults. To increase sequencing depth and limit assay-specific biases, TCR repertoire library preparation and sequencing were carried out by different laboratories using diverse techniques. Leukapheresis yielded between about 0.85 and 9.5 billion PBMCs per donor.

Study-wide findings and limitations: Approximately 5% of naive CD4, 3.5% of naive CD8, around 2.3% of memory CD4, and about 0.4% of memory CD8 clonotypes were shared across a few donors. Compared with non-shared clonotypes, clonotypes shared by all four sorted-subset donors had higher generation probabilities. Incomplete sequencing was indicated by rarefaction of sorted-subset datasets, despite the large sequencing depth. Sampling was limited to blood, and TCR repertoires in tissue likely differ from TCR repertoires in blood. Pairwise subsampling led to the expectation that sequencing depth would affect the degree of clonotype sharing among donors. Naive subsets generally had larger estimated clonotype richness than memory subsets did. Because the study included only a small number of donors, the genetic and exposure-history diversity represented was limited.

The donors were healthy, HIV-negative adults with no recently reported acute infections or vaccinations. Only Caucasian adults living in Nashville, Tennessee, USA were represented among the donors. Magnetic negative selection was used to enrich CD4+ T cells, after which naive cells were positively selected on CD45RA and the negative fraction became the memory subset. Blood was collected by leukapheresis, and PBMCs were isolated by Ficoll-Histopaque density gradient centrifugation and then cryopreserved in liquid nitrogen vapor phase. Analytical flow cytometry was used to check the purity and quantity of each magnetically sorted T cell population. Genomic DNA was isolated from each sorted fraction and quantified by UV absorbance on a Nanodrop 2000c. Using the deep immunoSEQ assay, multiplex PCR amplified TCR CDR3 regions from genomic DNA. For each cell subset, the extracted genomic DNA was distributed evenly across all wells of several immunoSEQ 96-well plates, and each plate served as one replicate. For sorted subsets, each replicate PCR was loaded with approximately 190 ng genomic DNA, equivalent to some 31,000 T cell genomes. Purified libraries were measured with a Qubit 3.0 fluorometer, size-checked on a Bioanalyzer 2100, and measured again with the KAPA Library Quantification kit. Each immunoSEQ 96-well plate was sequenced on its own single-read 150-cycle Illumina NextSeq 550 flow cell. Turning to the authors' computational methods: Because the immunoSEQ output included only junctional sequences and no quality scores, the filtering could not be the same as the filtering used for full-length reads. Sequences were annotated with PyIR, a Python wrapper for IgBLAST v1.9, and V/J genes and CDR3 were assigned using IMGT germline references. Reads with weak V/J assignments (E-value above 1e-6), missing CDR3, stop codons, out-of-frame junctions, or ambiguous translated residues were removed. V3J clonotypes were defined as sequences sharing the same inferred V gene, J gene, and CDR3 amino acid sequence. Percentage overlap between repertoires was computed as shared unique clonotypes divided by the size of the smaller repertoire. Three approaches were used to assess repertoire richness: RTK rarefaction, the Chao1 estimator, and Recon v2.1 estimates of unobserved clonotypes. For all TCRbeta clonotypes obtained by the gDNA method from a few donors, generation probabilities were computed with OLGA. TCRdb retrieved this table from immuneACCESS and kept in-frame rearrangements only. Not all clones are present; in checked studies, unresolved V genes account for under half, and no reason is known for the remainder. That table gives V, J and clone size, and the DNA gave D and trimming. This sample has about 1.5 million clones in its table, and 95% to 99% of those were observed once. Roughly 0.45% of the sample is held by the ten biggest clonotypes.

This clone is a singleton in its sample. Which antigen it targets is not known. No much larger clone is present one base from it, and per-base qualities are unavailable. This receptor was taken from a man in his thirties or forties in good health. The sequencing input was naive CD4+ T cells sorted from blood. The cell subset or site label of this sample denotes: CD45RA+ positively selected.

In nucleotide form, the sequence is TGTGCCAGCAGCTTGTCGAGCCTCTACGAGCAGTACTTC. The resulting protein is CASSLSSLYEQYF. The sequence joins TRBV5-5 to TRBJ2-7, with no confident D gene call. V loses 1 base of germline sequence and J loses 3 bases, and the interval between the two ends is 8 bases. The germline V gene (reference sequence) yields SGHKS for CDR1 and YYEKEE for CDR2. Measured from the cysteine to the phenylalanine, the CDR3 is 13 residues long. The sequence is cut down to CDR3 DNA, 39 bases in frame from base 1.